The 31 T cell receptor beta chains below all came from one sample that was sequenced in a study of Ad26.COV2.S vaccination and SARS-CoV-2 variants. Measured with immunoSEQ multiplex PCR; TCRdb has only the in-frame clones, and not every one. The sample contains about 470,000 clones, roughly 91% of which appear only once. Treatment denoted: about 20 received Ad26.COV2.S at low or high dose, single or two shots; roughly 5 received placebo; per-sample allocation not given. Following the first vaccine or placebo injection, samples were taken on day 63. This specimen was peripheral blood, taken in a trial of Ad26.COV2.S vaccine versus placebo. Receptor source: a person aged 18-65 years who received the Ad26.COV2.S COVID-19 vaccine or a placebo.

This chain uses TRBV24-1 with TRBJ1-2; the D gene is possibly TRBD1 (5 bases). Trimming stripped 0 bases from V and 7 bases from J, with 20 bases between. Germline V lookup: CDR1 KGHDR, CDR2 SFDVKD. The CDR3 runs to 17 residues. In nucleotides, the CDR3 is TGTGCCACCAGTGATTTGCCCCGGGGGGGACGGACCGGTGGCTACACCTTC. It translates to CATSDLPRGGRTGGYTF.

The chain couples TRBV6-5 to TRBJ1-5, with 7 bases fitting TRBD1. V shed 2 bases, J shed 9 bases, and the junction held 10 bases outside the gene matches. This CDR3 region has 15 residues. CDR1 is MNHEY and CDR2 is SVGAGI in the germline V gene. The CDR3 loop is CASSYVPAGGRPQHF. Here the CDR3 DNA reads TGTGCCAGCAGTTACGTGCCGGCAGGGGGTCGGCCCCAGCATTTT.

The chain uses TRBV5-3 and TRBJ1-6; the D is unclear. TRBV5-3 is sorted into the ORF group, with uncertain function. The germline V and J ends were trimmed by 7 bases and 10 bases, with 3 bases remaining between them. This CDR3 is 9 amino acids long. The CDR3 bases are TGTGCCAGATGCTCACCCCTCCACTTT. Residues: CARCSPLHF.

The CDR3 DNA reads as TGTGCCAGCAGTTTAACCCCGGGTACCAAAAACATTCAGTACTTC. It encodes CASSLTPGTKNIQYF. The V and J genes are TRBV27 and TRBJ2-4; D remains ambiguous. This CDR3 contains 15 residues. Germline CDR1 and CDR2: MNHEY and SMNVEV (reference sequence). The V and J ends lost 2 bases and 2 bases respectively, with 10 bases between them.

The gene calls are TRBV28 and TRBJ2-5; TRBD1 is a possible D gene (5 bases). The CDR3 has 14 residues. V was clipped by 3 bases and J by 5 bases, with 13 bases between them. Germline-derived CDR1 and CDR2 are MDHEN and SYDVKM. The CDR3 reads CASSLIREGETQYF. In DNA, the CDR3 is TGTGCCAGCAGTTTGATCAGGGAAGGGGAGACCCAGTACTTC.

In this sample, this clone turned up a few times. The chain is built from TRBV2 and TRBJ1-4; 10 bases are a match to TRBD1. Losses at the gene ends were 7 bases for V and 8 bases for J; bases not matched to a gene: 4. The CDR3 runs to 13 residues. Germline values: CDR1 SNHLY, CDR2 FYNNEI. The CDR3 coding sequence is TGTGCCAGCAACCGGGACAGGGGAGAAAAACTGTTTTTT. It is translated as CASNRDRGEKLFF.

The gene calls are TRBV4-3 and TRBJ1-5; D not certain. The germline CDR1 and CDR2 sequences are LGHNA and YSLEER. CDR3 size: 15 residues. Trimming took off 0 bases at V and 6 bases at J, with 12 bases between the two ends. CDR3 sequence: CASSQDFRDRQPQHF. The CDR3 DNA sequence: TGCGCCAGCAGCCAAGATTTCCGGGATCGTCAGCCCCAGCATTTT.

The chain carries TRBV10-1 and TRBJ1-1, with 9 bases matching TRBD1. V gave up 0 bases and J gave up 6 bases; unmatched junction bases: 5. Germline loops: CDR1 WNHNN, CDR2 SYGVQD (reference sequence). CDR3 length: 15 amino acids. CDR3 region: CASSESIGTGPEAFF. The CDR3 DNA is TGCGCCAGCAGTGAGTCGATCGGGACAGGGCCTGAAGCTTTCTTT.

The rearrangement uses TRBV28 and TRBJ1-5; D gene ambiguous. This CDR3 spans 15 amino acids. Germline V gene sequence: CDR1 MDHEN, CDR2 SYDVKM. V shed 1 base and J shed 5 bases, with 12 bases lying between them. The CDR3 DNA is TGTGCCAGCAGTTTATTGGGTGGAAGGGATCAGCCCCAGCATTTT. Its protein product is CASSLLGGRDQPQHF.

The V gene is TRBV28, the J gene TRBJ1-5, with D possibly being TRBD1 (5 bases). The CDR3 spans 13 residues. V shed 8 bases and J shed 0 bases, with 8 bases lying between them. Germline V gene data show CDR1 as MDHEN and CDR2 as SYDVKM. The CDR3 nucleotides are TGTGCCAGCGGGACTTATAGCAATCAGCCCCAGCATTTT. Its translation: CASGTYSNQPQHF.

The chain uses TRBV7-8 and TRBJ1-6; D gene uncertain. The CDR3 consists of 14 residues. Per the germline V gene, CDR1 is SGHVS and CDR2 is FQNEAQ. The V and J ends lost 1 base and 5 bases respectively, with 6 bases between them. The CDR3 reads CASSLEINNSPLHF. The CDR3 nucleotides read TGTGCCAGCAGCTTAGAGATAAATAATTCACCCCTCCACTTT. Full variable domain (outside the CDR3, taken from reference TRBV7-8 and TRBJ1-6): GAGVSQSPRYKVAKRGQDVALRCDPISGHVSLFWYQQALGQGPEFLTYFQNEAQLDKSGLPSDRFFAERPEGSVSTLKIQRTQQEDSAVYLCASSLEINNSPLHFGNGTRLTVT.

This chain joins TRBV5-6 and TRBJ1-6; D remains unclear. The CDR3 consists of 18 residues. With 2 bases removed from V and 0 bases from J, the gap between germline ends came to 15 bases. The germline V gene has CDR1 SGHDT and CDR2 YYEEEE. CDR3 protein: CASSLRTLTSSYNSPLHF. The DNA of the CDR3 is TGTGCCAGCAGCTTAAGGACGCTGACCAGCTCCTATAATTCACCCCTCCACTTT.

For the CDR3, the DNA is TGTGCCTGGAGGGAAGAGACCCAGTACTTC. This codes for CAWREETQYF. The J gene is TRBJ2-5, the V gene TRBV30; no definite D call. The CDR3 runs 10 residues. V was clipped by 3 bases and J by 3 bases, with 2 bases between them. Germline CDR1 and CDR2: GTSNPN and SVGIG (reference sequence).

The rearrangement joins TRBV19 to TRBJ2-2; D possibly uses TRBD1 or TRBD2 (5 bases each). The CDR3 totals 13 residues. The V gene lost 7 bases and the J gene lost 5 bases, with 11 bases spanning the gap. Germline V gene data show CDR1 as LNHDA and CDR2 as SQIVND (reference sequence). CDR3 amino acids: CASTLWGTGELFF. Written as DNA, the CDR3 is TGTGCCAGTACCCTATGGGGGACCGGGGAGCTGTTTTTT.

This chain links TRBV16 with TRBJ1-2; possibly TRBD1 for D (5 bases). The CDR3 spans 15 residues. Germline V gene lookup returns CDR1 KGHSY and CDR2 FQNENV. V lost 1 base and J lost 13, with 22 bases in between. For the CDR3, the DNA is TGTGCCAGCAGCCAATACGGTGTGGGACGACAAGGTTCCACCTTC. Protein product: CASSQYGVGRQGSTF.

The CDR3 spells CASTYDRTPPAIANQPQHF. DNA for the CDR3: TGTGCCAGCACTTATGACAGGACCCCCCCAGCGATAGCAAATCAGCCCCAGCATTTT. The chain couples TRBV28 to TRBJ1-5, with D perhaps matching TRBD1 (6 bases). V lost 7 bases, J lost 4 bases, and 29 bases lay in between. The CDR3 has 19 residues. Germline CDR1 MDHEN, CDR2 SYDVKM. The full variable domain, with the rest looked up from reference TRBV28 and TRBJ1-5, is DVKVTQSSRYLVKRTGEKVFLECVQDMDHENMFWYRQDPGLGLRLIYFSYDVKMKEKGDIPEGYSVSREKKERFSLILESASTNQTSMYLCASTYDRTPPAIANQPQHFGDGTRLSIL.

The CDR3 sequence: CASSFGTGSDTQYF. The DNA for the CDR3 is TGTGCCAGCAGCTTCGGGACAGGGTCAGATACGCAGTATTTT. The chain employs TRBV7-8 and TRBJ2-3, with 9 bases aligning to TRBD1. CDR1 is SGHVS, CDR2 FQNEAQ, per germline. The CDR3 sequence is 14 residues long. With V trimmed by 3 bases and J by 4 bases, 2 bases remained unmatched.

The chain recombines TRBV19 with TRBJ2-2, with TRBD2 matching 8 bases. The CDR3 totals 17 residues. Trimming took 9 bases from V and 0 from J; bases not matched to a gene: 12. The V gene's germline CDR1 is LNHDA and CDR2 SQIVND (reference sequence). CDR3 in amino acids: CASNLAGLRTNTGELFF. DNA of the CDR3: TGTGCCAGCAATCTAGCGGGCCTAAGGACGAACACCGGGGAGCTGTTTTTT.

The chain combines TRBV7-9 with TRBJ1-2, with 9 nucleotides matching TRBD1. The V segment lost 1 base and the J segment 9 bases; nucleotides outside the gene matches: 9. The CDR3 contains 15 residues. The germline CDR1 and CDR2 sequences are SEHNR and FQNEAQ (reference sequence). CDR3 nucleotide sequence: TGTGCCAGCAGCTTAGAGGCACAGGGGGCGGATCGCTACACCTTC. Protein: CASSLEAQGADRYTF.

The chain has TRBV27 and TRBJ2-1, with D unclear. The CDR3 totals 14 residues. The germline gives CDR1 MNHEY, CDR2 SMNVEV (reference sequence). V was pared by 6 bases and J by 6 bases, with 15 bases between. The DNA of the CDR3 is TGTGCCAGCAGCGCCGATGATGCCCGCAATGAGCAGTTCTTC. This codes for CASSADDARNEQFF.

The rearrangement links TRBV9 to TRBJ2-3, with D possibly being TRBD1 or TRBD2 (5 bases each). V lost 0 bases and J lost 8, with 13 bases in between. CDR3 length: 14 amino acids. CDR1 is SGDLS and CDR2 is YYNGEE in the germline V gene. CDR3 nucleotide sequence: TGTGCCAGCAGCGTAGTCATGGGGGTTGGTACGCAGTATTTT. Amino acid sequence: CASSVVMGVGTQYF.

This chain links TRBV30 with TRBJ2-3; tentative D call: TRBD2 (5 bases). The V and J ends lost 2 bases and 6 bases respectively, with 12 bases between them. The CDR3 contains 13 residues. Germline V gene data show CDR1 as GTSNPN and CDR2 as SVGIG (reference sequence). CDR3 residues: CAWSMSAEDTQYF. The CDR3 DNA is TGTGCCTGGAGTATGTCAGCGGAGGATACGCAGTATTTT.

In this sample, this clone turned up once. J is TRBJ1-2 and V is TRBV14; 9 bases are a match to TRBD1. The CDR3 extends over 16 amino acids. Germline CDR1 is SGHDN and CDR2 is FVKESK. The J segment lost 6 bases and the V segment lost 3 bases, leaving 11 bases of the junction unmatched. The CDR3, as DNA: TGTGCCAGCAGCCAGCAATTCCGGGACAGGGACGATGGCTACACCTTC. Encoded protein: CASSQQFRDRDDGYTF.

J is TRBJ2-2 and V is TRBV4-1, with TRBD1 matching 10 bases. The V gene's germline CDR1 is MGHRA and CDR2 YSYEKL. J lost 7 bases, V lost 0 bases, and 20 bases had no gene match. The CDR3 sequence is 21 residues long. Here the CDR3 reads CASSQDPGTGVVGTVGGELFF. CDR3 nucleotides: TGCGCCAGCAGCCAAGATCCCGGGACAGGGGTAGTTGGTACCGTCGGCGGGGAGCTGTTTTTT.

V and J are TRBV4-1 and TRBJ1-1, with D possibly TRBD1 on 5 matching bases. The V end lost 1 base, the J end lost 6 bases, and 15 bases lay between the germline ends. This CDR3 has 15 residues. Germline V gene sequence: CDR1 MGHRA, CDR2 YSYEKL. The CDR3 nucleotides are TGCGCCAGCAGCCAAGTCGGACCGAGGGGAGCTGAAGCTTTCTTT. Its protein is CASSQVGPRGAEAFF.

The CDR3 protein is CASSPGVGEAFEYEQYF. The CDR3 DNA follows: TGTGCCAGCTCACCAGGAGTTGGGGAAGCATTTGAGTACGAGCAGTACTTC. V and J are TRBV18 and TRBJ2-7; D not resolved. Germline V gives CDR1 KGHSH, CDR2 LQKENI. The V end was cut by 2 bases, the J end by 4 bases, with 21 bases between. This CDR3 comprises 17 residues. The full variable domain, completed using reference TRBV18 and TRBJ2-7, is NAGVMQNPRHLVRRRGQEARLRCSPMKGHSHVYWYRQLPEEGLKFMVYLQKENIIDESGMPKERFSAEFPKEGPSILRIQQVVRGDSAAYFCASSPGVGEAFEYEQYFGPGTRLTVT.

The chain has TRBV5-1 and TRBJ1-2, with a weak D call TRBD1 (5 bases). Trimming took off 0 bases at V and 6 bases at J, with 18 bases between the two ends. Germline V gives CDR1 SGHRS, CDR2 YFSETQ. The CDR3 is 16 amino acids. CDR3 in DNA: TGCGCCAGCAGCTTGGAGGCGGGCACAGGAAACCATGGCTACACCTTC. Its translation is CASSLEAGTGNHGYTF.

CDR3 residues: CATALAGVVEQFF. DNA for the CDR3: TGTGCCACCGCGCTAGCGGGAGTTGTTGAGCAGTTCTTC. The chain is built from TRBV19 and TRBJ2-1, with 10 bases that match TRBD2. The CDR3 contains 13 residues. The V gene's germline CDR1 is LNHDA and CDR2 SQIVND (reference sequence). J was trimmed by 9 bases and V by 10 bases; bases with no gene match: 9.

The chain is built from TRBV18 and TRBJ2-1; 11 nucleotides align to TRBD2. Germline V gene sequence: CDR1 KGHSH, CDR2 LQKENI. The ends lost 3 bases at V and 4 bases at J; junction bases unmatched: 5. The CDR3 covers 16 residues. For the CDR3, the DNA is TGTGCCAGCTCACCTGGGACTAGCGGAGCTTACAATGAGCAGTTCTTC. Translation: CASSPGTSGAYNEQFF.

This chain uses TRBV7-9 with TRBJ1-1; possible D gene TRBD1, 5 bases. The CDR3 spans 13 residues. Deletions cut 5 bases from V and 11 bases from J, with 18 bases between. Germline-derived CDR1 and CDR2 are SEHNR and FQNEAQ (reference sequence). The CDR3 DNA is TGTGCCAGCAGCCCCCAGGGCGAGGAGGATGCTTTCTTT. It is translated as CASSPQGEEDAFF.

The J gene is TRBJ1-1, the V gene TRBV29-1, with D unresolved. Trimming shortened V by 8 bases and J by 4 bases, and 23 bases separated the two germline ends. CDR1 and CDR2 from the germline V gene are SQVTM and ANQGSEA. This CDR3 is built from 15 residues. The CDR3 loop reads CSIRRGSGSGTEAFF. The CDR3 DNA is TGCAGCATCCGTCGAGGAAGCGGTAGTGGCACTGAAGCTTTCTTT.